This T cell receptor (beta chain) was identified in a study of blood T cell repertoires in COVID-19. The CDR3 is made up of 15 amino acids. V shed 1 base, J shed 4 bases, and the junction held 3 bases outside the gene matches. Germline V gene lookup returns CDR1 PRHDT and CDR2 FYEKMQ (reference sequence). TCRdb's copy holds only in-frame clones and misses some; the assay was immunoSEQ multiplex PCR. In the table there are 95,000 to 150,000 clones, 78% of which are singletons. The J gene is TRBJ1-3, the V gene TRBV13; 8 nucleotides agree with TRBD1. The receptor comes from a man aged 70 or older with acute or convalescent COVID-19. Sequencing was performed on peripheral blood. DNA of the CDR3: TGTGCCAGCAGCTTAGCGGACAGGGTCGGAAACACCATATATTTT. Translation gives CASSLADRVGNTIYF.